One sample yielded the 7 T cell receptor beta chains listed below, sequenced in a study of blood T cells in healthy people across ages. The authors ran a second PCR of about 7 to 11 cycles using a sample-barcoded 5' primer and a J-beta primer mix. TCRdb called the 5' RACE reads again in MiXCR, with one record for every CDR3 protein. The table has about 1.7 million distinct CDR3 sequences, approximately 28% seen once. Material for sequencing was blood. Receptors originate from a woman aged 25-40 years in good health.

This clonotype has a handful of counts. At one end the junction does not follow the germline gene, possibly because of a read error. The chain couples TRBV10-3 to TRBJ2-5; D is undetermined. Germline CDR1 and CDR2: ENHRY and SYGVKD. The CDR3 has 13 residues. CDR3 coding DNA: TGTACCATCAGTGTCGACGAGAAAGAGACCCAGTACTTC. Protein: CTISVDEKETQYF.

This clonotype was counted between two and nine times. V is TRBV6-4 and J is TRBJ1-2; D is possibly TRBD1 (5 bases). The ends were cut back, 2 bases at V and 13 bases at J, with 11 bases in the middle. The V gene's germline CDR1 is MRHNA and CDR2 SNTAGT. This CDR3 is 11 amino acids long. DNA for the CDR3: TGTGCCAGCAGTGACGGGGGTTCGACCACCTTC. This gives the protein CASSDGGSTTF.

This clonotype was recorded a few times. The DNA for the CDR3 is TGTGCCAGCAGCCAAAGAGACAGAACTCAGTACTTC. Encoded protein: CASSQRDRTQYF. This sequence joins TRBV14 and TRBJ2-4; tentative D call: TRBD1 (5 bases). The CDR3 sequence is 12 residues long. V lost 2 bases and J 12 bases, leaving 11 bases between the germline ends. Germline V CDR1 and CDR2: SGHDN, FVKESK.

The chain employs TRBV7-2 and TRBJ1-6; no firm D call. The CDR3 totals 13 residues. Germline loops: CDR1 SGHTA, CDR2 FQGNSA. Trimming removed 0 bases at V and 13 bases at J, with 10 bases between. This chain's CDR3 is CASSLAPGDPLHF. The CDR3 nucleotides read TGTGCCAGCAGCTTAGCGCCTGGTGATCCCCTCCACTTT.

Points on this clonotype: An end of the junction does not agree with germline; a read error may underlie this. The genes are TRBV10-3 and TRBJ2-6; 7 positions match TRBD2. The germline CDR1 and CDR2 sequences are ENHRY and SYGVKD. This CDR3 is 18 amino acids long. The CDR3 is CTISGTGLGVSGANVLTF. DNA for the CDR3: TGTACCATCAGTGGAACTGGACTAGGAGTGTCTGGGGCCAACGTCCTGACTTTC.

The sample holds one count of this clonotype. The V and J genes are TRBV7-2 and TRBJ2-7, with D perhaps given as TRBD1 or TRBD2 (5 bases each). CDR3 length equals 16 residues. The V and J ends lost 1 base and 0 bases respectively, with 13 bases between them. CDR1 is SGHTA and CDR2 is FQGNSA in the germline V gene. CDR3 region: CASSLDGTKNSYEQYF. CDR3 bases: TGTGCCAGCAGCTTAGACGGGACCAAAAACTCCTACGAGCAGTACTTC.

This clonotype was observed a single time. The chain has TRBV4-3 and TRBJ2-5; D is ambiguous. Germline V gene sequence: CDR1 LGHNA, CDR2 YSLEER. This CDR3 is built from 14 residues. Trimming removed 4 bases at V and 5 bases at J, with 14 bases between. The chain's CDR3 is CASSRDGEPETQYF. CDR3 nucleotides: TGCGCCAGCAGCCGAGATGGAGAGCCGGAGACCCAGTACTTC.